Shown below are 2 T cell receptor beta chains from a single sample sequenced in a study of glioma-infiltrating T cells after dendritic cell vaccination (dated by TCRdb to about 2016). The time point label here, explained by the study, means: after dendritic cell vaccination, including at tumor progression/relapse. The receptor library was made with the immunoSEQ multiplex PCR assay. TCRdb obtained this table from immuneACCESS and retained in-frame rearrangements with V and J assigned. These tables miss some clones; where compared with another copy, unresolved V genes account for less than half of the shortfall, and the remainder is unexplained. The sample table contains approximately 46,000 clones; only one count was recorded for approximately 90% of them. Jointly, the top ten make up 5.3% of the sample. The sample consisted of blood, taken after dendritic cell vaccination. Every receptor here comes from a human donor with glioblastoma.

The J gene is TRBJ2-6, the V gene TRBV10-3, with D unresolved. Trimming pared 8 bases from V and 0 bases from J, leaving 11 bases between. The CDR3 spans 15 residues. The V gene's germline CDR1 is ENHRY and CDR2 SYGVKD. In DNA, the CDR3 is TGTGCCATCCTACCCGCCGGCTCTGGGGCCAACGTCCTGACTTTC. Protein: CAILPAGSGANVLTF.

The rearrangement uses TRBV6-5 and TRBJ2-4; D may be TRBD1 (5 bases). Trimming took 5 bases from V and 9 from J, leaving 14 bases between them. CDR3 length: 13 amino acids. The V gene's germline CDR1 is MNHEY and CDR2 SVGAGI. Written as DNA, the CDR3 is TGTGCCAGCAGTCGACAAGGGGATTCCATTCAGTACTTC. Translated: CASSRQGDSIQYF.